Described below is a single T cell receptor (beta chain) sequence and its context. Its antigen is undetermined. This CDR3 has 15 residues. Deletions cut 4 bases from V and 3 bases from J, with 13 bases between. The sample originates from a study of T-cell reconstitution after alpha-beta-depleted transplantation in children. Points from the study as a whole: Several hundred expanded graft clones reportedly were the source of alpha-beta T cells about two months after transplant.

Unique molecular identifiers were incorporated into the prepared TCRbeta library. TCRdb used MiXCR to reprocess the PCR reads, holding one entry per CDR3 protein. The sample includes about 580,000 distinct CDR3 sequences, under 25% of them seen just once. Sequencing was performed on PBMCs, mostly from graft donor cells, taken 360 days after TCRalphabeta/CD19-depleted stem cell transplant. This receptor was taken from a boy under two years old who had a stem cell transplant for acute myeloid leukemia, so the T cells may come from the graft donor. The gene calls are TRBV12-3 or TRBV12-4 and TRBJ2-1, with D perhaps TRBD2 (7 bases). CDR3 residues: CASSSGGGFYNEQFF. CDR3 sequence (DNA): TGTGCCAGCAGTTCGGGCGGGGGCTTCTACAATGAGCAGTTCTTC.